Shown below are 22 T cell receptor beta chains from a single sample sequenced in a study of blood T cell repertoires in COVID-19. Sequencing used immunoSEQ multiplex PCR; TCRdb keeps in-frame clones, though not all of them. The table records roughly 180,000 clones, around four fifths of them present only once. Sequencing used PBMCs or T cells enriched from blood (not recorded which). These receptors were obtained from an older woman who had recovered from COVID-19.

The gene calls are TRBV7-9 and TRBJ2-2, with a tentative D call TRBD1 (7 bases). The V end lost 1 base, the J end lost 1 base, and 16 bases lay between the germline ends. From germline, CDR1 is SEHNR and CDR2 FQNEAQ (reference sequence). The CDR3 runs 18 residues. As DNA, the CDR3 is TGTGCCAGCAGCTTAGATTTTTGGCAGGGGGGGAACACCGGGGAGCTGTTTTTT. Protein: CASSLDFWQGGNTGELFF.

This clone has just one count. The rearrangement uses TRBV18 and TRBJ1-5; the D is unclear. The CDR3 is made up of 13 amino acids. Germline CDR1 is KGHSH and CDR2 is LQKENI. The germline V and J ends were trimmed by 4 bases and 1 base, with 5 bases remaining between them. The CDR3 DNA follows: TGTGCCAGCTCACGACAAAGCAATCAGCCCCAGCATTTT. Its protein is CASSRQSNQPQHF.

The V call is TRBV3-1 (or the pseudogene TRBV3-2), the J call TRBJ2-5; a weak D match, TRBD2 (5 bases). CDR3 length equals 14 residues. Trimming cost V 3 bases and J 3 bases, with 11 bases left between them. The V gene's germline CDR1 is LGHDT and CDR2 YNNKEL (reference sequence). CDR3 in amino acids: CASSHPPEEETQYF. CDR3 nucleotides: TGTGCCAGCAGCCATCCTCCGGAGGAAGAGACCCAGTACTTC.

CDR3 DNA sequence: TGTGCCAGCAGTGAGACAGGGGTGAATTCACCCCTCCACTTT. Amino acids: CASSETGVNSPLHF. This rearrangement joins TRBV6-1 to TRBJ1-6; the match to TRBD1 covers 8 bases. The length of the CDR3 is 14 residues. Germline V gene lookup returns CDR1 MNHNS and CDR2 SASEGT. Trimming took 3 bases from V and 7 from J; bases not matched to a gene: 2.

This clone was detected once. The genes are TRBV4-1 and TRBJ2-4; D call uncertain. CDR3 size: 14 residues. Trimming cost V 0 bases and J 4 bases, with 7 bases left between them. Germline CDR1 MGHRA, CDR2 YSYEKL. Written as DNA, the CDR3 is TGCGCCAGCAGCCAAGATTACACGAAAAACATTCAGTACTTC. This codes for CASSQDYTKNIQYF.

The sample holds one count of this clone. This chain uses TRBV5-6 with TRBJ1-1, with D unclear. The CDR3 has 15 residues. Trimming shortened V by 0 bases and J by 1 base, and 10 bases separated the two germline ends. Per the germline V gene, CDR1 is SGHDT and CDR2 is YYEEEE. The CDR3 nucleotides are TGTGCCAGCAGCTTGGGGTGGGCACCGAACACTGAAGCTTTCTTT. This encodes CASSLGWAPNTEAFF.

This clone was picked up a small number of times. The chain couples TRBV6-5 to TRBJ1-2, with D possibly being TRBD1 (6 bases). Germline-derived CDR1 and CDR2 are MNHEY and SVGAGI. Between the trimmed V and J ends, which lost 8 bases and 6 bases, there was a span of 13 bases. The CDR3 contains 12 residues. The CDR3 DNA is TGTGCCAGCCACAGGGACGGCCATGGCTACACCTTC. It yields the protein CASHRDGHGYTF.

Here the CDR3 reads CASSPSSGGTDTQYF. CDR3 DNA sequence: TGTGCCAGCTCACCGTCTAGCGGGGGCACAGATACGCAGTATTTT. The V gene is TRBV18, the J gene TRBJ2-3; 9 bases agree with TRBD2. Germline loops: CDR1 KGHSH, CDR2 LQKENI. V shed 3 bases and J 1 base; nucleotides not matched to a gene: 2. The CDR3 has 15 amino acids.

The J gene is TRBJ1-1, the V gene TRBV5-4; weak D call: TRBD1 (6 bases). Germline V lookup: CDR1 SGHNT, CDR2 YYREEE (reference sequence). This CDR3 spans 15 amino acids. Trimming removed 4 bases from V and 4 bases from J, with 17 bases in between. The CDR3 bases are TGTGCCAGCAGCCCCGGTACAGGGTTTTCCACTGAAGCTTTCTTT. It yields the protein CASSPGTGFSTEAFF.

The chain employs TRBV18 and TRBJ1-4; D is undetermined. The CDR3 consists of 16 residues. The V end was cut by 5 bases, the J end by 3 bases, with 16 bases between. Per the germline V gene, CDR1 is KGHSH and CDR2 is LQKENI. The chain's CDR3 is CASSFSRIESNEKLFF. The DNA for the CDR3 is TGTGCCAGCTCATTCTCCAGGATCGAATCTAATGAAAAACTGTTTTTT.

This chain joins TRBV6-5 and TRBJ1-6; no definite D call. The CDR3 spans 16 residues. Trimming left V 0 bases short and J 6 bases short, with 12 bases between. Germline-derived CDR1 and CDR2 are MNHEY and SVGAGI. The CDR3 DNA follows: TGTGCCAGCAGTTACTCGGCGCAGACTATTAATTCACCCCTCCACTTT. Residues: CASSYSAQTINSPLHF.

The CDR3 loop is CAWSATGGFMGAFF. DNA of the CDR3: TGTGCCTGGAGTGCCACAGGGGGATTTATGGGAGCTTTCTTT. The chain recombines TRBV30 with TRBJ1-1, with 8 positions matching TRBD1. Germline loops: CDR1 GTSNPN, CDR2 SVGIG (reference sequence). V trimming: 1 base; J trimming: 10 bases; junction bases outside the gene matches: 11. The CDR3 is 14 amino acids.

CDR3 sequence (DNA): TGTGCCAGCTCACCGGACACCAATCAGCCCCAGCATTTT. This translates into CASSPDTNQPQHF. This chain uses TRBV18 with TRBJ1-5, with D perhaps TRBD1 (5 bases). V was trimmed by 3 bases and J by 3 bases, leaving 6 bases between them. The CDR3 consists of 13 residues. CDR1 is KGHSH, CDR2 LQKENI, per germline.

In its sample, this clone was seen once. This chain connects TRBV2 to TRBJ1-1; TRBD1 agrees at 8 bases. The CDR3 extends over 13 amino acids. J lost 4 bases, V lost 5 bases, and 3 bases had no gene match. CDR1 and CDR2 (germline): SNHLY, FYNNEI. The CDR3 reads CASSIGQGTEAFF. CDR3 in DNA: TGTGCCAGCAGTATCGGACAGGGCACTGAAGCTTTCTTT.

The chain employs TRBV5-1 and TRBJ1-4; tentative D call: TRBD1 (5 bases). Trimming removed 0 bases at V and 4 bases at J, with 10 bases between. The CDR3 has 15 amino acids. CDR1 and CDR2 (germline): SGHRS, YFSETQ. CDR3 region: CASSLVGADNEKLFF. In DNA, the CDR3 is TGCGCCAGCAGCTTGGTAGGGGCCGATAATGAAAAACTGTTTTTT. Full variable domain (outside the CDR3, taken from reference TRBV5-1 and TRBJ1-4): KAGVTQTPRYLIKTRGQQVTLSCSPISGHRSVSWYQQTPGQGLQFLFEYFSETQRNKGNFPGRFSGRQFSNSRSEMNVSTLELGDSALYLCASSLVGADNEKLFFGSGTQLSVL.

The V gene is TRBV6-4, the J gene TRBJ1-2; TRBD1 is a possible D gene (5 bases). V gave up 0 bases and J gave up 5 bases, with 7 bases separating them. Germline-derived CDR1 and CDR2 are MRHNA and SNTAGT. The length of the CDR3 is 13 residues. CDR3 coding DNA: TGTGCCAGCAGTGACTCGGGGACTTATGGCTACACCTTC. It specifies CASSDSGTYGYTF.

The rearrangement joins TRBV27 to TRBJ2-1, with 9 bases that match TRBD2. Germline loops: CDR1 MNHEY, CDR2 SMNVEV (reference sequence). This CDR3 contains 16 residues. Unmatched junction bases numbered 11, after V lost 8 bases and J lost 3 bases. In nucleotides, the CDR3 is TGTGCCAGCCGAGGCACCCGAGCGGGGGGCTACAATGAGCAGTTCTTC. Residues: CASRGTRAGGYNEQFF.

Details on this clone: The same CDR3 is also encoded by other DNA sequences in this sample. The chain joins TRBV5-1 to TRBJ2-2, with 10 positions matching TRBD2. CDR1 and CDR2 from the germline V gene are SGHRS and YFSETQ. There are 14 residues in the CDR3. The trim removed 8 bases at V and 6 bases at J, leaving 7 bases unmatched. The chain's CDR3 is CASSLAGVAGELFF. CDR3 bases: TGCGCCAGTTCTCTAGCGGGAGTTGCCGGGGAGCTGTTTTTT. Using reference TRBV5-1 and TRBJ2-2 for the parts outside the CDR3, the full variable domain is KAGVTQTPRYLIKTRGQQVTLSCSPISGHRSVSWYQQTPGQGLQFLFEYFSETQRNKGNFPGRFSGRQFSNSRSEMNVSTLELGDSALYLCASSLAGVAGELFFGEGSRLTVL.

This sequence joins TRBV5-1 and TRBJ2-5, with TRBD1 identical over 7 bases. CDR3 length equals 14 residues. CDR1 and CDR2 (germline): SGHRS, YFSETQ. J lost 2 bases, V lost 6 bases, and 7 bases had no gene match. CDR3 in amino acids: CASTRQGYQETQYF. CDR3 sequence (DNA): TGCGCCAGCACCCGACAGGGTTATCAAGAGACCCAGTACTTC.

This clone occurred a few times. For the CDR3, the DNA is TGTGCCAGCAGCTTAGGAGGAGGGAATGAGCAGTTCTTC. Amino acid sequence: CASSLGGGNEQFF. V usage is TRBV7-3 and J usage is TRBJ2-1; D might be TRBD2 (6 bases). From germline, CDR1 is SGHTA and CDR2 FQGTGA. This CDR3 is 13 amino acids long. V was clipped by 2 bases and J by 7 bases, with 9 bases between them.

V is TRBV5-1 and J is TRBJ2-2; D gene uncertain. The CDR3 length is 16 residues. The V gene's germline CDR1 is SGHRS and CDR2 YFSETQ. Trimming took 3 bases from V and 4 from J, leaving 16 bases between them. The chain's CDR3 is CASSSTPTGTTGELFF. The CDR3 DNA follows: TGCGCCAGCAGCTCGACCCCGACTGGCACCACCGGGGAGCTGTTTTTT.

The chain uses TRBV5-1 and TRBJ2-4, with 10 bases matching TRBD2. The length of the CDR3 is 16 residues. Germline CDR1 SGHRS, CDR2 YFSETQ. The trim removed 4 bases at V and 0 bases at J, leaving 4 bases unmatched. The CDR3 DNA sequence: TGCGCCAGCAGCCCGGGACTAGCGTTAGCCAAAAACATTCAGTACTTC. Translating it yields CASSPGLALAKNIQYF.